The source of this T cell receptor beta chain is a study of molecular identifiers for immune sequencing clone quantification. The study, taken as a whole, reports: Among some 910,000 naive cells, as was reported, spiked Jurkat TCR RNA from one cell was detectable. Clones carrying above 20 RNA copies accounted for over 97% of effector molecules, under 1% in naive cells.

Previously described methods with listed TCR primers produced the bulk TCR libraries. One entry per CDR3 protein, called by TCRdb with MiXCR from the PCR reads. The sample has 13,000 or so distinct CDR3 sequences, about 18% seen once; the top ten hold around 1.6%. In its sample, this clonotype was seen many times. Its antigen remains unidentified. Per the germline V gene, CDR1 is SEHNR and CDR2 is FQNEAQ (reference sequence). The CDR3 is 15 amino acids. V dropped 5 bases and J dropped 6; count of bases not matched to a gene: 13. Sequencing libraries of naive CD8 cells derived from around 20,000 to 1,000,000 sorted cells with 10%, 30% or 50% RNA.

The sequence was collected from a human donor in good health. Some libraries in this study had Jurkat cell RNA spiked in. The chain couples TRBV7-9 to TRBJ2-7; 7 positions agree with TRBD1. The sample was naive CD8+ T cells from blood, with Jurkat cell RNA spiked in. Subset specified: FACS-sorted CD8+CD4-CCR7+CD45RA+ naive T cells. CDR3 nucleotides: TGTGCCAGCAGCCCCCCGGAGACAGGGTTTGGCGAGCAGTACTTC. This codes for CASSPPETGFGEQYF.